A selection of T cell receptor beta chains follows, all from one sample in a study of T cells in Graves' hyperthyroidism and ophthalmopathy. TCRdb reprocessed the multiplex PCR reads via MiXCR and lists one record per CDR3 protein. Of 350,000 to 500,000 distinct CDR3 sequences listed, 12% to 15% were seen once; the top ten hold approximately 5.8%. What was sequenced was blood. The receptors were sampled from a young woman with Graves' hyperthyroidism. Each CDR3 is given with its conserved first and last residue. Fields, in order: J gene, D gene, clone size, V gene, CDR3 DNA, CDR3 protein. D genes are given only for firm matches. Not every row has a clone size; where given, it reads once, few, many or a size class.

TRBJ1-2 . many TRBV29-1 TGCAGCGCAGTGGGGGGGAATGGCTACACCTTC CSAVGGNGYTF
TRBJ1-6 . . TRBV20-1 TGCAGTGCTCCCTTGGGGGGTCTGGTCTCCTCACCCCTCCACTTT CSAPLGGLVSSPLHF
TRBJ2-7 TRBD2 many TRBV20-1 TGCAGTGCTAGAAAGGCGGGAGGAGGCCCCGAGCAGTACTTC CSARKAGGGPEQYF
TRBJ2-3 TRBD2 many TRBV18 TGTGCCAGCTCACCGACTAGCGGGAGGGCAGATACGCAGTATTTT CASSPTSGRADTQYF
TRBJ2-4 . many TRBV14 TGTGCCAGCAGCCCCCTACAGGGTACCGCCAAAAACATTCAGTACTTC CASSPLQGTAKNIQYF
TRBJ2-1 TRBD2 . TRBV9 TGTGCCAGCGGCGGGAGGCTTTACAATGAGCAGTTCTTC CASGGRLYNEQFF
TRBJ1-1 . . TRBV7-9 TGTGCCAGCAGCCCGGGACACGCAGGAGGCACTGAAGCTTTCTTT CASSPGHAGGTEAFF
TRBJ2-1 . many TRBV6-1 TGTGCCAGCAGTGAACGGGAGAGCGGGGAGCAGTTCTTC CASSERESGEQFF
TRBJ2-2 . few TRBV15 TGTGCCACCAGCAGAGATTTGGGGGCGGCCGGGGAGCTGTTTTTT CATSRDLGAAGELFF
TRBJ1-2 . . TRBV4-3 TGCGCCAGCAGCCAAGATAGGGCAGGGTATGGCTACACCTTC CASSQDRAGYGYTF
TRBJ1-1 . many TRBV30 TGTGCCTGGAAACCTTTCAGGAACACTGAAGCTTTCTTT CAWKPFRNTEAFF
TRBJ2-7 TRBD1 many TRBV27 TGTGCCAGCAGTTTGGCAGGGGGCGCGTCGGGCGAGCAGTACTTC CASSLAGGASGEQYF
TRBJ1-4 . . TRBV5-5 TGTGCCAGCAGCTTGGGGTCCAGGCTAACTAATGAAAAACTGTTTTTT CASSLGSRLTNEKLFF
TRBJ2-1 . many TRBV20-1 TGCAGTGCTAGGGGGGAGCAGTTCTTC CSARGEQFF